A single TCR beta chain is shown here with its context. Profiled with immunoSEQ multiplex PCR; TCRdb holds only in-frame clones, not every one. The sample carries nearly 350,000 clones, about nine tenths recorded once. This sample is part of a study of blood T cell repertoires in COVID-19. Study-wide context: COVID-19 samples, acute and convalescent, were from the United States, Italy and Spain.

Germline assignment: CDR1 SGHTA and CDR2 FQGTGA. The J segment lost 4 bases and the V segment lost 5 bases, leaving 1 base of the junction unmatched. The length of the CDR3 is 14 residues. The TCR originated in a woman aged 70-85 years with COVID-19, enrolled during active disease. Specimen: peripheral blood. The gene calls are TRBV7-3 and TRBJ2-2; 10 bases line up with TRBD2. Here the CDR3 reads CASSRTSGTGELFF. CDR3 bases: TGTGCCAGCAGCCGGACTAGCGGCACCGGGGAGCTGTTTTTT. Filled out from reference TRBV7-3 and TRBJ2-2, the complete variable domain reads GAGVSQTPSNKVTEKGKYVELRCDPISGHTALYWYRQSLGQGPEFLIYFQGTGAADDSGLPNDRFFAVRPEGSVSTLKIQRTERGDSAVYLCASSRTSGTGELFFGEGSRLTVL.